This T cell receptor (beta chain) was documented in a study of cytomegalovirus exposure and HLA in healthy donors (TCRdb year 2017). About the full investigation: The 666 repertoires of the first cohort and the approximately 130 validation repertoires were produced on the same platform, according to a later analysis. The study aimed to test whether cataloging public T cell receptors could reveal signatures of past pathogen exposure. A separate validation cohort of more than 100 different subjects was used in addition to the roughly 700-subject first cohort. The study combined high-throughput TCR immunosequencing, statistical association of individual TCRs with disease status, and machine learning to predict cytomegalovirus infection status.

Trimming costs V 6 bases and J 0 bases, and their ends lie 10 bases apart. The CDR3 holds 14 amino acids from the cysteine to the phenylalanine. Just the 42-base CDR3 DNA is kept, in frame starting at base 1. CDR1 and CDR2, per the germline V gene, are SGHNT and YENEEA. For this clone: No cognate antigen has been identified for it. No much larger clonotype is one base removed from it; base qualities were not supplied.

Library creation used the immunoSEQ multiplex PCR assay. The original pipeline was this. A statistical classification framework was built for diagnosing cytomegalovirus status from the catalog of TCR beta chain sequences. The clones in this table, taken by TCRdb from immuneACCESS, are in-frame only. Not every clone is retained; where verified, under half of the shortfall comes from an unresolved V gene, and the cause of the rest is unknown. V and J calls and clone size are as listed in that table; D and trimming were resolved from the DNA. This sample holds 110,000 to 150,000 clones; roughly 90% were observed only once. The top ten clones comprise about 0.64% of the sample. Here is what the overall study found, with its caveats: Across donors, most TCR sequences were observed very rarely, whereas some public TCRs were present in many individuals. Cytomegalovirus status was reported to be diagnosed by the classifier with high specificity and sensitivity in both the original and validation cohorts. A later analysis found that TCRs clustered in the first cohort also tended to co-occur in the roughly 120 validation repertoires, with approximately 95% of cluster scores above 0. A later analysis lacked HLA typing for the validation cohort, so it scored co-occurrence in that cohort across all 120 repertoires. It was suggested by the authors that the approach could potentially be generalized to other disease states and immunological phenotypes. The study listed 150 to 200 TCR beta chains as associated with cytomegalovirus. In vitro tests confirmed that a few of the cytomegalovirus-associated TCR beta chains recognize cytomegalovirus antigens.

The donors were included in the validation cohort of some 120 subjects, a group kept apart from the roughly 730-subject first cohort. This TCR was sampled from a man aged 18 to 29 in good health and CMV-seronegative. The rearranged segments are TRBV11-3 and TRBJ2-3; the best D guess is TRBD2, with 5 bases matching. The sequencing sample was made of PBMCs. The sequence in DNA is TGTGCCAGCAGTTCCGAGGGAAGCACAGATACGCAGTATTTT. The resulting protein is CASSSEGSTDTQYF.